Following are 16 T cell receptor beta chains from one sample sequenced in a study of T cells in Graves' hyperthyroidism and ophthalmopathy. RNA transcripts provided the source from which TCR beta CDR3 regions were amplified. With the HTBI primer set, the TCR CDR3 went through a first round of RT-PCR. TCRdb reanalysed the multiplex PCR reads using MiXCR and keeps one entry per CDR3 protein. The table includes about 500,000 distinct CDR3 sequences, about 16% detected once. Sequenced: blood. All receptors derive from a woman in her twenties or thirties with Graves' ophthalmopathy.

This clonotype was observed many times. The gene calls are TRBV12-3 or TRBV12-4 and TRBJ2-3; D is perhaps TRBD2 (6 bases). The CDR3 is made up of 14 amino acids. The V gene lost 2 bases and the J gene lost 4 bases, with 10 bases spanning the gap. The CDR3 nucleotides are TGTGCCAGCAGTTTAACAAGCGGGCCAGATACGCAGTATTTT. Translated: CASSLTSGPDTQYF.

This clonotype has at least ten counts. The chain couples TRBV7-2 to TRBJ2-3; D is uncertain. V was clipped by 1 base and J by 4 bases, with 9 bases between them. The germline V gene has CDR1 SGHTA and CDR2 FQGNSA. There are 14 residues in the CDR3. The CDR3 region has the DNA TGTGCCAGCAGCTTAGGAGGCCCTTCAGATACGCAGTATTTT. It translates to CASSLGGPSDTQYF. Full variable domain (rest looked up from reference TRBV7-2 and TRBJ2-3): GAGVSQSPSNKVTEKGKDVELRCDPISGHTALYWYRQSLGQGLEFLIYFQGNSAPDKSGLPSDRFSAERTGGSVSTLTIQRTQQEDSAVYLCASSLGGPSDTQYFGPGTRLTVL.

Comment on this clonotype: A much more abundant neighbour one base away suggests this may be a read error. The rearrangement uses TRBV28 and TRBJ2-5, with TRBD2 as a possible D gene (6 bases). CDR1 and CDR2 (germline): MDHEN, SYDVKM. V lost 3 bases to trimming and J lost 5 bases, with 13 bases between them. The CDR3 runs to 14 residues. CDR3 in DNA: TGTGCCAGCAGTTTGGAGGGGTTGACGGAGACCCAGTACTTC. It encodes CASSLEGLTETQYF. Using reference TRBV28 and TRBJ2-5 for the parts outside the CDR3, the full variable domain is DVKVTQSSRYLVKRTGEKVFLECVQDMDHENMFWYRQDPGLGLRLIYFSYDVKMKEKGDIPEGYSVSREKKERFSLILESASTNQTSMYLCASSLEGLTETQYFGPGTRLLVL.

This clonotype was detected a few times. The J gene is TRBJ1-2, the V gene TRBV4-3, with D perhaps TRBD1 (5 bases). V lost 1 base and J lost 3, with 9 bases in between. CDR3 length: 14 residues. Germline-derived CDR1 and CDR2 are LGHNA and YSLEER. The CDR3 sequence: CASSQGRVDYGYTF. The CDR3 DNA is TGCGCCAGCAGCCAAGGCAGGGTCGACTATGGCTACACCTTC.

There are a few counts of this clonotype. The rearrangement joins TRBV6-2 or TRBV6-3 to TRBJ1-5; a possible D gene is TRBD1 (5 bases). This CDR3 region has 13 residues. The V gene lost 5 bases and the J gene lost 8 bases, with 13 bases spanning the gap. Germline V lookup: CDR1 MNHEY, CDR2 SVGEGT. The CDR3 protein is CASSPDMNEPQHF. CDR3 bases: TGTGCCAGCAGTCCGGACATGAATGAGCCCCAGCATTTT.

This clonotype was detected many times. Written as DNA, the CDR3 is TGCGCCAGCAGCTTGGCCCCCATCCGAGCCTCGGGTACCGGGGAGCTGTTTTTT. It translates to CASSLAPIRASGTGELFF. This chain connects TRBV5-1 to TRBJ2-2, with D unclear. V was cut by 0 bases and J by 5 bases, with 20 bases left in between. The CDR3 sequence is 18 residues long. From germline, CDR1 is SGHRS and CDR2 YFSETQ.

At least ten counts were recorded for this clonotype. This chain connects TRBV30 to TRBJ1-4; no definite D call. The CDR3 runs 17 residues. The germline gives CDR1 GTSNPN, CDR2 SVGIG (reference sequence). Trimming took 2 bases from V and 0 from J, leaving 16 bases between them. The chain's CDR3 is CAWSPLSERATNEKLFF. The CDR3 DNA is TGTGCCTGGAGTCCGCTGTCCGAAAGAGCAACTAATGAAAAACTGTTTTTT. The variable domain in full, with the rest retrieved from reference TRBV30 and TRBJ1-4, is SQTIHQWPATLVQPVGSPLSLECTVEGTSNPNLYWYRQAAGRGLQLLFYSVGIGQISSEVPQNLSASRPQDRQFILSSKKLLLSDSGFYLCAWSPLSERATNEKLFFGSGTQLSVL.

This clonotype was observed many times. This chain joins TRBV7-2 and TRBJ2-7, with 9 positions matching TRBD2. The germline V gene encodes CDR1 SGHTA and CDR2 FQGNSA. This CDR3 comprises 13 residues. J was trimmed by 12 bases and V by 3 bases; bases with no gene match: 9. The CDR3 loop is CASSLNFGTSMYF. The CDR3 coding sequence is TGTGCCAGCAGCTTGAACTTCGGGACTAGCATGTACTTC.

This clonotype occurred a few times. The chain carries TRBV20-1 and TRBJ1-1; D is unclear. Germline-derived CDR1 and CDR2 are DFQATT and SNEGSKA (reference sequence). The CDR3 is 16 residues long. V lost 2 bases to trimming and J lost 0 bases, with 16 bases between them. CDR3 residues: CSARRGSAGMNTEAFF. CDR3 coding DNA: TGCAGTGCTAGACGCGGTAGTGCCGGCATGAACACTGAAGCTTTCTTT.

V gene TRBV29-1 combines with J gene TRBJ1-2; TRBD1 matches at 11 bases. CDR3 length: 15 amino acids. The germline CDR1 and CDR2 sequences are SQVTM and ANQGSEA. The V segment lost 3 bases and the J segment 6 bases; nucleotides outside the gene matches: 9. In DNA form, the CDR3 reads TGCAGCGTTGAGGTTTGGGGACAGGGGGATGATGGCTACACCTTC. Its translation is CSVEVWGQGDDGYTF.

This clonotype has at least ten counts. V gene TRBV12-3 or TRBV12-4 combines with J gene TRBJ2-1, with TRBD2 matching over 7 bases. V shed 5 bases, J shed 3 bases, and the junction held 4 bases outside the gene matches. The CDR3 runs to 14 residues. CDR3 residues: CASSLRGDYNEQFF. The CDR3 DNA is TGTGCCAGCAGTCTCCGGGGGGACTACAATGAGCAGTTCTTC.

The chain employs TRBV28 and TRBJ1-2; the match to TRBD1 covers 11 bases. The J segment lost 6 bases and the V segment lost 1 base, leaving 4 bases of the junction unmatched. Germline V gene lookup returns CDR1 MDHEN and CDR2 SYDVKM. This CDR3 contains 15 residues. CDR3 loop: CASSLSGTGGNGYTF. Written as DNA, the CDR3 is TGTGCCAGCAGTTTATCCGGGACAGGGGGTAATGGCTACACCTTC.

The rearrangement uses TRBV4-1 and TRBJ2-5; 10 nucleotides line up with TRBD2. From germline, CDR1 is MGHRA and CDR2 YSYEKL. V lost 4 bases to trimming and J lost 5 bases; unmatched junction nucleotides: 10. The CDR3 is 16 amino acids. The CDR3 loop reads CASSLLPRLAGETQYF. The CDR3 DNA reads as TGCGCCAGCAGCCTTTTACCGCGACTAGCGGGTGAGACCCAGTACTTC.

This clonotype came up many times. The rearrangement links TRBV7-2 to TRBJ2-7; weak D call: TRBD1 (5 bases). The CDR3 is 14 residues long. Germline CDR1 SGHTA, CDR2 FQGNSA. V gave up 2 bases and J gave up 6 bases, with 14 bases separating them. The CDR3 DNA reads as TGTGCCAGCAGCTTAACAGGTGTACGAGCCGAGCAGTACTTC. Its translation: CASSLTGVRAEQYF. Full variable domain (outside the CDR3, taken from reference TRBV7-2 and TRBJ2-7): GAGVSQSPSNKVTEKGKDVELRCDPISGHTALYWYRQSLGQGLEFLIYFQGNSAPDKSGLPSDRFSAERTGGSVSTLTIQRTQQEDSAVYLCASSLTGVRAEQYFGPGTRLTVT.

The chain combines TRBV4-2 with TRBJ2-7; D unclear. V gave up 1 base and J gave up 4 bases, with 14 bases separating them. The CDR3 contains 15 residues. Germline CDR1 reads LGHNA; CDR2 reads YNFKEQ. CDR3: CASSQAGAREYEQYF. CDR3 in DNA: TGTGCCAGCAGCCAAGCAGGAGCTCGCGAATACGAGCAGTACTTC.

This rearrangement joins TRBV11-2 to TRBJ2-1, with 7 nucleotides matching TRBD2. Germline V lookup: CDR1 SGHAT, CDR2 FQNNGV. This CDR3 contains 16 residues. J was trimmed by 2 bases and V by 0 bases; bases with no gene match: 4. The chain's CDR3 is CASSLEGLRTYNEQFF. CDR3 coding DNA: TGTGCCAGCAGCTTAGAGGGACTAAGGACCTACAATGAGCAGTTCTTC.